This T cell receptor beta chain was documented in a study of shared clonotypes between healthy human individuals. Study results and caveats: What naive subsets generally showed was a larger estimated richness than memory subsets showed. Some clonotypes were shared by all four sorted-subset donors, while others were not shared. The non-shared ones had lower generation probabilities than the shared ones.

CD4+ cells underwent separation, giving CD45RA+ naive and CD45RA-negative memory subsets. When replicate PCRs were run on sorted subsets, they used about 220 ng DNA, about 30,000 T cell genomes. Produced via immunoSEQ multiplex PCR; TCRdb's table is partial and in-frame only. The sample has about 1 million clones, about 70% seen once. The sample holds a few counts of this clone. Its cognate antigen is unknown. Per the germline V gene, CDR1 is MDHEN and CDR2 is SYDVKM. This CDR3 contains 13 residues. V was cut by 11 bases and J by 6 bases, with 14 bases left in between. Sequenced input: memory CD4+ T cells sorted from blood. The sample's subset: CD45RA-negative fraction. This sequence was found in a man aged 18-30 years in good health. V gene TRBV28 combines with J gene TRBJ1-6; D is perhaps TRBD1 (5 bases). The CDR3 loop reads CAAGDQINSPLHF. CDR3 sequence (DNA): TGTGCCGCGGGGGACCAGATTAATTCACCCCTCCACTTT.